This is a list of T cell receptor beta chains from one sample in a study of blood T cell repertoires in COVID-19. Using immunoSEQ multiplex PCR, the repertoire was profiled, and TCRdb retains in-frame clones only, with some absent. The table has around 65,000 clones, 80% to 90% seen once. The source material was peripheral blood. Receptors originate from a human donor in a cohort sampled during active COVID-19. The CDR3 runs from the conserved cysteine through the conserved F or W. A D gene is named only where the DNA matches it firmly. The size entry is marked missing in some rows and otherwise reads once, few, many or a size class.

D | J | V | size | CDR3 | DNA
. | TRBJ2-3 | TRBV5-1 | . | CASSLEVSGTDTQYF | TGCGCCAGCAGCTTGGAAGTTAGCGGCACAGATACGCAGTATTTT
TRBD1 | TRBJ1-1 | TRBV4-3 | . | CASSQIGTGAYTEAFF | TGCGCCAGCAGCCAAATAGGGACAGGGGCATACACTGAAGCTTTCTTT
TRBD2 | TRBJ2-2 | TRBV24-1 | . | CATIMVASGSTNTGELFF | TGTGCCACCATAATGGTGGCTAGCGGGAGTACGAACACCGGGGAGCTGTTTTTT
TRBD1 | TRBJ1-1 | TRBV3-1/TRBV3-2 | once | CASSQTTPDRDTEAFF | TGTGCCAGCAGCCAAACCACGCCTGACAGGGACACTGAAGCTTTCTTT
. | TRBJ2-1 | TRBV4-3 | few | CASSLGRNNEQFF | TGCGCCAGCAGCCTGGGCCGGAACAATGAGCAGTTCTTC
TRBD1 | TRBJ2-5 | TRBV15 | . | CATSRWDRGSQETQYF | TGTGCCACCAGCAGATGGGACAGGGGCTCCCAAGAGACCCAGTACTTC
. | TRBJ2-5 | TRBV27 | . | CATLASSGETQYF | TGTGCCACCTTAGCCAGTAGCGGAGAGACCCAGTACTTC
TRBD2 | TRBJ2-1 | TRBV30 | . | CAWSGDYGGVSEQFF | TGTGCCTGGAGTGGGGACTATGGGGGAGTAAGTGAGCAGTTCTTC
TRBD2 | TRBJ2-3 | TRBV6-5 | . | CAGGGVAAGADTQYF | TGTGCCGGCGGAGGGGTAGCGGCGGGGGCAGATACGCAGTATTTT
TRBD2 | TRBJ2-1 | TRBV11-2 | . | CASSFLAGDYNEQFF | TGTGCCAGCAGCTTCTTAGCGGGAGACTACAATGAGCAGTTCTTC
TRBD2 | TRBJ2-7 | TRBV13 | . | CASSLGTSGSYEQYF | TGTGCCAGCAGCTTGGGAACTAGCGGGTCCTACGAGCAGTACTTC
TRBD2 | TRBJ2-1 | TRBV24-1 | . | CATSGVAGGHEQFF | TGTGCCACCAGTGGGGTAGCGGGAGGGCATGAGCAGTTCTTC
TRBD2 | TRBJ2-3 | TRBV18 | . | CASSPVVAGVGTDTQYF | TGTGCCAGCTCACCAGTGGTAGCGGGAGTAGGCACAGATACGCAGTATTTT
TRBD1 | TRBJ2-7 | TRBV24-1 | . | CATSDPDRAYEQYF | TGTGCCACCAGTGACCCCGACAGGGCCTACGAGCAGTACTTC
. | TRBJ2-2 | TRBV4-2 | . | CASSQDGSSGGTGELFF | TGTGCCAGCAGCCAAGACGGTTCGTCAGGGGGGACCGGGGAGCTGTTTTTT
. | TRBJ1-3 | TRBV5-1 | once | CASRGTGSGNTIYF | TGCGCCAGCAGAGGAACGGGCTCTGGAAACACCATATATTTT
. | TRBJ2-7 | TRBV2 | . | CASSGRVSYEQYF | TGTGCCAGCAGTGGGCGGGTCTCCTACGAGCAGTACTTC
. | TRBJ2-1 | TRBV7-3 | few | CASSLARGEQFF | TGTGCCAGCAGCTTAGCGAGAGGTGAGCAGTTCTTC
. | TRBJ2-3 | TRBV6-5 | . | CASSHIGTQYF | TGTGCCAGCAGTCACATTGGTACGCAGTATTTT
. | TRBJ2-7 | TRBV3-1/TRBV3-2 | . | CASSQEGSRQSYEQYF | TGTGCCAGCAGCCAAGAGGGAAGTAGACAGAGCTACGAGCAGTACTTC
TRBD2 | TRBJ2-7 | TRBV5-1 | once | CASSPLVTSGSEQYF | TGCGCCAGCAGCCCGCTGGTGACTAGCGGGAGCGAGCAGTACTTC
TRBD1 | TRBJ1-1 | TRBV28 | many | CASRDRVDTEAFF | TGTGCCAGCAGGGACAGGGTTGACACTGAAGCTTTCTTT
TRBD2 | TRBJ2-3 | TRBV5-4 | . | CASSLGRERSDTQYF | TGTGCCAGCAGCTTGGGGCGGGAGCGGTCAGATACGCAGTATTTT
. | TRBJ2-7 | TRBV18 | . | CASSPTPYEQYF | TGTGCCAGCTCACCCACACCCTACGAGCAGTACTTC
TRBD2 | TRBJ2-7 | TRBV9 | . | CASSPGTTYEQYF | TGTGCCAGCAGCCCTGGGACTACCTACGAGCAGTACTTC
TRBD1 | TRBJ1-6 | TRBV24-1 | . | CASRDSINSPLHF | TGTGCCTCTCGGGACAGTATAAATTCACCCCTCCACTTT
. | TRBJ1-1 | TRBV18 | . | CASSPSRGGIFEAFF | TGTGCCAGCTCCCCCTCCCGGGGGGGAATATTTGAAGCTTTCTTT
TRBD2 | TRBJ2-3 | TRBV6-1 | few | CASSEGTSGWDTQYF | TGTGCCAGCAGTGAAGGGACTAGCGGGTGGGATACGCAGTATTTT
. | TRBJ2-5 | TRBV3-1/TRBV3-2 | few | CASSQNPGGAGETQYF | TGTGCCAGCAGCCAAAATCCGGGGGGCGCGGGGGAGACCCAGTACTTC
. | TRBJ2-7 | TRBV6-2/TRBV6-3 | . | CASSPDPSGINEQYF | TGTGCCAGCAGTCCGGACCCGAGCGGAATTAACGAGCAGTACTTC